The rows below give T cell receptor beta chains drawn from one sample of a study of shared clonotypes between healthy human individuals. The assay was immunoSEQ multiplex PCR, and TCRdb's table has in-frame clones only and misses some. The top ten hold more than 20% of the sample, which has 650,000 to 800,000 clones, 92% seen once. Sequenced material: naive CD8+ T cells sorted from blood. The receptor source for this set is a man under 40 in good health. Each CDR3 is given with its conserved first and last residue. A D gene is named only where the DNA matches it firmly. Not every row has a clone size; where given, it reads once, few, many or a size class.

TRBV27	NA	TRBJ2-2	NA	TGTGCCAGCAGTTTTCTTAGATTGTGGGTGAACACCGGGGAGCTGTTTTTT	CASSFLRLWVNTGELFF
TRBV7-9	NA	TRBJ1-1	TRBD1	TGTGCCAGCAGCTTAGTACAGGGGCAGGACACTGAAGCTTTCTTT	CASSLVQGQDTEAFF
TRBV5-6	NA	TRBJ1-5	NA	TGTGCCAGCAGCTTCCAGTCCCAGCCCCAGCATTTT	CASSFQSQPQHF
TRBV2	NA	TRBJ2-1	NA	TGTGCCAGCATGGCAGCGGGCAATGAGCAGTTCTTC	CASMAAGNEQFF
TRBV5-1	NA	TRBJ2-1	NA	TGCGCCAGCAGCTTGGTCCTGGAACGGGTCTCCTACAATGAGCAGTTCTTC	CASSLVLERVSYNEQFF
TRBV27	NA	TRBJ2-1	TRBD2	TGTGCCAGCAGTGATATAGCGGGAGGGCCCAATGAGCAGTTCTTC	CASSDIAGGPNEQFF
TRBV28	NA	TRBJ2-1	TRBD2	TGTGCCAGCAGTTCCGCAACCGAGACTAGCGGGCAGGGCCATGAGCAGTTCTTC	CASSSATETSGQGHEQFF
TRBV2	NA	TRBJ2-2	TRBD1	TGTGCCAGCAGTGCTCACAGGGGGCTTAACACCGGGGAGCTGTTTTTT	CASSAHRGLNTGELFF
TRBV19	NA	TRBJ1-1	NA	TGTGCCACCGGCGACAGTCTGAACACTGAAGCTTTCTTT	CATGDSLNTEAFF
TRBV11-2	NA	TRBJ2-1	NA	TGTGCCAGCAGCCGGCCCGGGGGGCGGGATGAGCAGTTCTTC	CASSRPGGRDEQFF
TRBV2	once	TRBJ1-1	NA	TGTGCCAGCAGTGAACGAGGGACACCTGGGGCCACGAACACTGAAGCTTTCTTT	CASSERGTPGATNTEAFF
TRBV30	NA	TRBJ1-1	TRBD1	TGTGCCTCTATAACCGACAGGGTGAACACTGAAGCTTTCTTT	CASITDRVNTEAFF
TRBV27	NA	TRBJ2-3	NA	TGTGCCAGCAGTTCCCTTAGGCCAGAGGCTAGCACAAGCACAGATACGCAGTATTTT	CASSSLRPEASTSTDTQYF
TRBV7-9	NA	TRBJ2-5	NA	TGTGCCAGCAGCTTACAGGGGAAGGAAGAGACCCAGTACTTC	CASSLQGKEETQYF
TRBV7-9	NA	TRBJ1-1	TRBD1	TGTGCCAGCAGCGCAAGCCCTCCAGGGGGAATGAACACTGAAGCTTTCTTT	CASSASPPGGMNTEAFF
TRBV4-2	few	TRBJ1-1	NA	TGTGCCAGCAGCCCCGAGGGGACGGGGTTCGGAGCTTTCTTT	CASSPEGTGFGAFF
TRBV29-1	NA	TRBJ1-1	NA	TGCAGCGTCGGGACTGTTCCAGCTTTCTTT	CSVGTVPAFF
TRBV27	NA	TRBJ2-7	NA	TGTGCCAGCAGACACCTCCCGACAGCTCCCTACGAGCAGTACTTC	CASRHLPTAPYEQYF
TRBV6-5	NA	TRBJ2-1	TRBD2	TGTGCCAGCCGGAGCGGGAGGTCTTTCTACAATGAGCAGTTCTTC	CASRSGRSFYNEQFF
TRBV25-1	NA	TRBJ1-1	NA	TGTGCCAGCAGTGAATTGGGGATGAACACTGAAGCTTTCTTT	CASSELGMNTEAFF
TRBV19	NA	TRBJ1-2	NA	TGTGCCAGTAGTCCAGGGTCGGCCTATGGCTACACCTTC	CASSPGSAYGYTF
TRBV5-5	NA	TRBJ1-5	TRBD1	TGTGCCAGCAGCTTGGGACTACAGGGGGGGATTCAGCCCCAGCATTTT	CASSLGLQGGIQPQHF
TRBV11-2	NA	TRBJ2-7	NA	TGTGCCAGCAGCTTAAGGGACGTATTCTACGAGCAGTACTTC	CASSLRDVFYEQYF
TRBV7-9	NA	TRBJ2-7	TRBD2	TGTGCCAGCAGCTTAGGTATTGGACTAGCTGGAGAGCAGTACTTC	CASSLGIGLAGEQYF
TRBV7-7	NA	TRBJ2-7	TRBD2	TGTGCTAGCAGCTTGGGCGGAGTGGCGGGAGGGAGTTACGAGCAGTACTTC	CASSLGGVAGGSYEQYF
TRBV27	NA	TRBJ1-5	NA	TGTGCCAGCAGTTTACTGGGCGGGAGTCGGCCCCAGCATTTT	CASSLLGGSRPQHF
TRBV29-1	NA	TRBJ2-1	TRBD2	TGCAGCGCAGCGGGACTAGCGGGAGCCTACAATGAGCAGTTCTTC	CSAAGLAGAYNEQFF
TRBV18	NA	TRBJ2-3	NA	TGTGCCAGCTCAAGGACGAAAGGAGATACGCAGTATTTT	CASSRTKGDTQYF
TRBV19	NA	TRBJ1-1	NA	TGTGCCAGTAGTATCTGGGGGTTTGACACTGAAGCTTTCTTT	CASSIWGFDTEAFF
TRBV6-1	NA	TRBJ2-7	NA	TGTGCCAGCAGTCGCGACAAAGGCGCCTACGAGCAGTACTTC	CASSRDKGAYEQYF
TRBV7-9	NA	TRBJ2-7	TRBD1	TGTGCCAGCAGCATAGGGACAGGGTTCAACGAGCAGTACTTC	CASSIGTGFNEQYF
TRBV5-6	NA	TRBJ1-5	NA	TGTGCCAGCAGCTTCGGGGGGACAAATCAGCCCCAGCATTTT	CASSFGGTNQPQHF
TRBV10-3	few	TRBJ2-1	NA	TGTGCCATCAGTGAATCCACTGAGCAGTTCTTC	CAISESTEQFF
TRBV7-9	NA	TRBJ2-3	TRBD1	TGTGCCAGCACCGGGGGACAGGGGATGGATACGCAGTATTTT	CASTGGQGMDTQYF
TRBV9	NA	TRBJ2-7	TRBD1	TGTGCCAGCAGCGCGACAGGGACAGTCCACGAGCAGTACTTC	CASSATGTVHEQYF